This TCR beta chain was retrieved from a study of cytomegalovirus exposure and HLA in healthy donors. Researchers ran the PCR with 60 Vbeta and 13 Jbeta primers. Study processing details: It was a later analysis that counted roughly 80 million unique TCR beta chains, of which roughly 11 million were shared. Produced via immunoSEQ multiplex PCR; TCRdb's table is partial and in-frame only. V, J and clone size are those of that table, while D and trimming were read from the DNA. The sample has 150,000 to 200,000 clones, 85% seen once. This CDR3 is built from 13 residues. Germline V gene lookup returns CDR1 LNHDA and CDR2 SQIVND (reference sequence). Between the trimmed V and J ends, which lost 7 bases and 4 bases, there was a span of 13 bases. Study results and limitations: Highly shared sequence variants in one cluster were likely a sequencing artifact. CMV serostatus was the sole immune exposure information available. With later analysis, a missense DCLRE1C variant became linked to TCR beta V- and J-gene trimming.

A remark on this clone: Its antigen is currently unknown.

The sequenced material came from PBMCs. The chain has TRBV19 and TRBJ1-1, with D perhaps TRBD1 (6 bases). The TCR was taken from a man aged 25-40 years in good health and CMV-seropositive. The chain's CDR3 is CASNQGGPTEAFF. CDR3 nucleotides: TGTGCCAGTAATCAAGGGGGTCCCACTGAAGCTTTCTTT.